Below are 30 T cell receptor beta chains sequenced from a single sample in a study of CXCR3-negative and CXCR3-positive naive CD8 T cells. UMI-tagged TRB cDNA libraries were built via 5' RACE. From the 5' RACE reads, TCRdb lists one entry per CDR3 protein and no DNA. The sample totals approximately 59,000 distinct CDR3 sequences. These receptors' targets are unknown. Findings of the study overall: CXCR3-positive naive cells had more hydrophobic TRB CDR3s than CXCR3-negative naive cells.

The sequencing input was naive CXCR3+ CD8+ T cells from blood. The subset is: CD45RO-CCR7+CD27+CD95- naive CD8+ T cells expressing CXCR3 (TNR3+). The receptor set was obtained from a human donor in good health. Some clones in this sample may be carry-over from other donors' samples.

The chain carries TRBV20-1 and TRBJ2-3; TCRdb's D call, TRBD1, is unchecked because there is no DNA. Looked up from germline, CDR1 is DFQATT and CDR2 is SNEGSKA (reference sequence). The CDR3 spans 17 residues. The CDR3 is CSASPEGHTEYTDTQYF.

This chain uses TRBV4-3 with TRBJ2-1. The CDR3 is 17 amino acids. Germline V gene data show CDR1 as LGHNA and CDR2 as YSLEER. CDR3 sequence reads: CASSQDGARTSYNEQFF.

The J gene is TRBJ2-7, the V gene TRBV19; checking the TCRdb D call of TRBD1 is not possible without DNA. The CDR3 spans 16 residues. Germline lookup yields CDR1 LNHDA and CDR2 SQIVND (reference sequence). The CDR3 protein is CASSIVGTGSAYEQYF.

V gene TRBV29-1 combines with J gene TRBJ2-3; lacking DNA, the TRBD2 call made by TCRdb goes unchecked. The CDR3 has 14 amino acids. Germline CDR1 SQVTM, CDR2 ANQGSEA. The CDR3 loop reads CSVEGGGALDTQYF.

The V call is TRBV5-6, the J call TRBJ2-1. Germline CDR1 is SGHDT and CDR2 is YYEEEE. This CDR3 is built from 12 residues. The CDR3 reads CASSLRVDEQFF.

Here the CDR3 reads CASSTSGGRADPDGANVLTF. V is TRBV6-5 and J is TRBJ2-6; lacking DNA, the TRBD2 call made by TCRdb goes unchecked. This CDR3 has 20 amino acids. Germline V gene data show CDR1 as MNHEY and CDR2 as SVGAGI.

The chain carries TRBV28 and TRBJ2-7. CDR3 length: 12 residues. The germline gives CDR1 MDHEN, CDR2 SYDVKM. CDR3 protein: CASSLSLYEQYF.

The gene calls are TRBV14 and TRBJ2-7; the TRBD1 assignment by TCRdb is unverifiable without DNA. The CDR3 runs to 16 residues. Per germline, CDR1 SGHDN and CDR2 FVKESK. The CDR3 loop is CASSPWGTGVPYEQYF.

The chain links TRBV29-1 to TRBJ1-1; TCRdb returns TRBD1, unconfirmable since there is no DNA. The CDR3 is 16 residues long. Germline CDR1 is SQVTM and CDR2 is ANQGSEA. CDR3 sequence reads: CSVEKGASPGNTEAFF.

This CDR3 reads CSVGGGAYNEQFF. The chain is built from TRBV29-1 and TRBJ2-1; the D call from TCRdb, TRBD2, cannot be confirmed without DNA. The CDR3 extends over 13 amino acids. The V gene's germline CDR1 is SQVTM and CDR2 ANQGSEA.

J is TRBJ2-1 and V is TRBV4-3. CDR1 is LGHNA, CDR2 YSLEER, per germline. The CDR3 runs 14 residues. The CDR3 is CASSQDRTLNEQFF.

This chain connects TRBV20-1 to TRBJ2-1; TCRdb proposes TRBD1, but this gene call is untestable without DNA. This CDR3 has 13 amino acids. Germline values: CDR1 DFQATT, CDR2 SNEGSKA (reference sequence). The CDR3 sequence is CSTIGGDYNEQFF.

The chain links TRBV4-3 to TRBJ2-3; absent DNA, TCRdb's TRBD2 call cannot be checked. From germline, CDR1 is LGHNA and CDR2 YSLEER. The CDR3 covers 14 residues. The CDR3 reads CASAPAGRTDTQYF.

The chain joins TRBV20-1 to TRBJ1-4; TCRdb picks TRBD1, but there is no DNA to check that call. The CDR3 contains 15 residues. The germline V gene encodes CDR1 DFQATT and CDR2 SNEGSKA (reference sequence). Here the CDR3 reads CSANSVAGVGEKLFF.

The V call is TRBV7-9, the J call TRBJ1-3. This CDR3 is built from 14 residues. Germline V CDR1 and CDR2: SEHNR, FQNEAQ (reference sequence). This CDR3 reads CASSATNMGNTIYF.

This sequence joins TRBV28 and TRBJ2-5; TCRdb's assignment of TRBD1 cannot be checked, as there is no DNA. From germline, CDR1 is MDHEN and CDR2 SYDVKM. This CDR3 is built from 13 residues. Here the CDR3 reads CASSWGGQETQYF.

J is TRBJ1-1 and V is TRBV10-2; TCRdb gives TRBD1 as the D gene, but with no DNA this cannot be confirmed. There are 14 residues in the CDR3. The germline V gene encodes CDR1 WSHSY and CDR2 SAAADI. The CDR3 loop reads CASSDFTGMTEAFF.

CDR3 protein: CASSQGSAGGETQYF. This chain joins TRBV4-3 and TRBJ2-5; TCRdb picks TRBD2, but there is no DNA to check that call. From germline, CDR1 is LGHNA and CDR2 YSLEER. This CDR3 is built from 15 residues.

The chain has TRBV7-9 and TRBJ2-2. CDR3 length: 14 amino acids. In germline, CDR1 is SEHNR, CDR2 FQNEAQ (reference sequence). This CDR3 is CASSLESNTGELFF.

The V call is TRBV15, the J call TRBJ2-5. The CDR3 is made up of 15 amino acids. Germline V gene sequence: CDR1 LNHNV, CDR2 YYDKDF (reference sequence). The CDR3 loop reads CATSRDRSPQETQYF.

The CDR3 sequence is CASSLSQTLEQFF. V gene TRBV14 combines with J gene TRBJ2-1. The CDR3 totals 13 residues. Germline-derived CDR1 and CDR2 are SGHDN and FVKESK.

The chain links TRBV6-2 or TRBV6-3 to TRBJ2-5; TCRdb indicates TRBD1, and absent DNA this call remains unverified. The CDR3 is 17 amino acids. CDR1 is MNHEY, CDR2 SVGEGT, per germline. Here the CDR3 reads CASSYSNGASLQETQYF.

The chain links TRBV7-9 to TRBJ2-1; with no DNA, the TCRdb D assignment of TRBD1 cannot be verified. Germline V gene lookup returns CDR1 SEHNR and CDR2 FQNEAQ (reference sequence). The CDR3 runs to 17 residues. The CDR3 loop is CASSLRGTGSRPHEQFF.

CDR3 in amino acids: CASRLLLGTGTDTQYF. The genes are TRBV11-3 and TRBJ2-3; as DNA is missing, the TRBD1 call by TCRdb cannot be tested. CDR3 length equals 16 residues. CDR1 is SGHNT and CDR2 is YENEEA in the germline V gene.

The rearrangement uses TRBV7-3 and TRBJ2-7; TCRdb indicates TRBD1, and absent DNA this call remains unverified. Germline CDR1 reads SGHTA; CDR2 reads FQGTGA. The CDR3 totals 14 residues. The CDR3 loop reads CASSLTGGPDEQYF.

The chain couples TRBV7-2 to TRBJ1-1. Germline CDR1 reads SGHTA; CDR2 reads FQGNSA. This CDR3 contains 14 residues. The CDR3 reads CASSLALASTEAFF. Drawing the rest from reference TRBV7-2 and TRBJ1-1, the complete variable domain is GAGVSQSPSNKVTEKGKDVELRCDPISGHTALYWYRQSLGQGLEFLIYFQGNSAPDKSGLPSDRFSAERTGGSVSTLTIQRTQQEDSAVYLCASSLALASTEAFFGQGTRLTVV.

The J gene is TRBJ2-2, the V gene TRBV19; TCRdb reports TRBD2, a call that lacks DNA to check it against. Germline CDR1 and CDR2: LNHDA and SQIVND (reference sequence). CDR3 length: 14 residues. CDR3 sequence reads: CASSPGTSTGELFF.

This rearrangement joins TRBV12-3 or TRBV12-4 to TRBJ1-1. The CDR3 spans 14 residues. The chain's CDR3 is CASSLSKANTEAFF.

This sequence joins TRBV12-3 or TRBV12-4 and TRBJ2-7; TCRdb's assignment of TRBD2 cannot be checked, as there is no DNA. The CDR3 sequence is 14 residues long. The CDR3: CASSTRGGSYEQYF.

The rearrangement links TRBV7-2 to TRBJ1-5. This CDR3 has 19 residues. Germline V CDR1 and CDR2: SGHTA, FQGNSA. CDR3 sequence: CASSLSGKDLWDSNQPQHF.